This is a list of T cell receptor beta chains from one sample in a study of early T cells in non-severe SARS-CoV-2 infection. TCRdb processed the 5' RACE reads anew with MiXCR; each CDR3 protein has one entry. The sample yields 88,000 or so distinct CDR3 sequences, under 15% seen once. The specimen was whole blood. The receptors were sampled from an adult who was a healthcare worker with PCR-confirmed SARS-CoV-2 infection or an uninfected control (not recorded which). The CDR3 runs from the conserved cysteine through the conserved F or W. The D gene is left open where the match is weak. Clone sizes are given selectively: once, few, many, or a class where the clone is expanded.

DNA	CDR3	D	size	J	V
TGCGCCAGCAGCCCGAGTTGGGGTTCCCAAGAGACCCAGTACTTC	CASSPSWGSQETQYF	-	-	TRBJ2-5	TRBV5-1
TGTGCCAGCAGCTTCGGGTCTGGCTCTGAAAACACCATATATTTT	CASSFGSGSENTIYF	-	few	TRBJ1-3	TRBV7-9
TGCGCCAGCAGGCCACTGAGCACAGATACGCAGTATTTT	CASRPLSTDTQYF	-	few	TRBJ2-3	TRBV10-2
TGTGCCAGCCAACAGGGGGCTTACGAGCAGTACTTC	CASQQGAYEQYF	TRBD1	-	TRBJ2-7	TRBV27
TGTGCCAGCAGCCCCCCTAGCGCAATCTACGAGCAGTACTTC	CASSPPSAIYEQYF	-	-	TRBJ2-7	TRBV7-2
TGTGCCAGCAGTCGCCGCGGCCGGACAGCTCCCACAGATACGCAGTATTTT	CASSRRGRTAPTDTQYF	-	-	TRBJ2-3	TRBV6-2/TRBV6-3
TGCAGTTTTAGACTAGCGGGAGCAGATACGCAGTATTTT	CSFRLAGADTQYF	TRBD2	few	TRBJ2-3	TRBV20-1
TGCAGCGTTGAAGATCCTGGAAACACCATATATTTT	CSVEDPGNTIYF	-	few	TRBJ1-3	TRBV29-1
TGTGCCAGCAGCTTTGGCCTCACCGGGGAGCTGTTTTTT	CASSFGLTGELFF	-	-	TRBJ2-2	TRBV5-5
TGTGCCAGCAGCTCCCCTTTTAATGAGCAGTTCTTC	CASSSPFNEQFF	-	-	TRBJ2-1	TRBV7-2
TGTGCCAGCAGTTTGCAGGGACTCCCCAATGAGCAGTTCTTC	CASSLQGLPNEQFF	-	-	TRBJ2-1	TRBV28
TGTGCCAGCAGCTTGACTAGCGGCGCCTACGAGCAGTACTTC	CASSLTSGAYEQYF	TRBD2	-	TRBJ2-7	TRBV11-2
TGTGCCAGCAGCCCTATAGAGATGTGGGGCCAAGAGACCCAGTACTTC	CASSPIEMWGQETQYF	-	many	TRBJ2-5	TRBV7-2
TGCAGTGCTAGTCTCCTAGGGGCCTACTACGAGCAGTACTTC	CSASLLGAYYEQYF	-	few	TRBJ2-7	TRBV20-1
TGTGCCAGCAGTTTGTCAGGGAAACGTCAGCCCCAGCATTTT	CASSLSGKRQPQHF	-	-	TRBJ1-5	TRBV12-3/TRBV12-4
TGTGCCAGCAGCTTAGGTCCAGTCTACGAGCAGTACTTC	CASSLGPVYEQYF	-	few	TRBJ2-7	TRBV7-8
TGTGCCAGCAGCTCACAGGGTGGGGCCAACGTCCTGACTTTC	CASSSQGGANVLTF	-	-	TRBJ2-6	TRBV9
TGTGCCAGCAGCCGGGACAGGGTGGGGGTCCGAAAAGACTACGAGCAGTACTTC	CASSRDRVGVRKDYEQYF	TRBD1	few	TRBJ2-7	TRBV7-8
TGCAGTGCAAGGGAGCAGGACTATGGCTACACCTTC	CSAREQDYGYTF	-	-	TRBJ1-2	TRBV20-1
TGCGCCAGCAGAAGTCAGGGCCTAAGCTCCTACGAGCAGTACTTC	CASRSQGLSSYEQYF	-	few	TRBJ2-7	TRBV5-1
TGCGCCAGCAGTGATCGGGACGAGCAGTACTTC	CASSDRDEQYF	-	many	TRBJ2-7	TRBV10-2
TGTGCCAGCAGCCAGGGGGCGAGCAATCAGCCCCAGCATTTT	CASSQGASNQPQHF	TRBD1	few	TRBJ1-5	TRBV27
TGTGCCATCAGTGAGTCTACGATCCAGGATTTT	CAISESTIQDF	-	-	TRBJ2-3	TRBV10-3
TGCGCCAGCAGTGTATCCTTAGCCGGCAATGAGCAGTTCTTC	CASSVSLAGNEQFF	-	few	TRBJ2-1	TRBV10-1
TGTGCCAGCAGCGGACAGATATACACAGATACGCAGTATTTT	CASSGQIYTDTQYF	-	-	TRBJ2-3	TRBV9
TGTGCCAGCAGTTTGCGGGCATCGGGGACTATGGGTTACGAGCAGTACTTC	CASSLRASGTMGYEQYF	TRBD2	many	TRBJ2-7	TRBV27
TGTGCCAGCAGCTTAGACTTTAGCGGGAGTAGCGCCTACGAGCAGTACTTC	CASSLDFSGSSAYEQYF	TRBD2	-	TRBJ2-7	TRBV7-9
TGTGCCAGCAGTACCGAGAAGAATGAGCAGTTCTTC	CASSTEKNEQFF	-	-	TRBJ2-1	TRBV12-3/TRBV12-4
TGTGCCAGCAGCTTTAAGGGATTTGGTTCACCCCTCCACTTT	CASSFKGFGSPLHF	-	few	TRBJ1-6	TRBV7-9
TGTGCCAGCAGTTCTAGCGGGACCGACTACGAGCAGTACTTC	CASSSSGTDYEQYF	TRBD2	few	TRBJ2-7	TRBV6-5
TGTGCCAGCAGCTTAGAGCGGCTAGCTCTCGACTTC	CASSLERLALDF	-	few	TRBJ2-7	TRBV7-9
TGCAGTGCTAGTCGGCGAGGTAGCGGGAGCTACGAGCAGTACTTC	CSASRRGSGSYEQYF	TRBD2	few	TRBJ2-7	TRBV20-1
TGCAGTGCTCCTGCGGGGTGGCCCACTGAAGCTTTCTTT	CSAPAGWPTEAFF	-	-	TRBJ1-1	TRBV20-1
TGTGCCAGCAGCTTTGACATCTCCTACGAGCAGTACTTC	CASSFDISYEQYF	-	many	TRBJ2-7	TRBV7-9
TGCAGTGCTGGCGCCCTTTGGACCCAGTACTTC	CSAGALWTQYF	-	-	TRBJ2-5	TRBV20-1
TGTGCCAGCAGCTTAAGGGACTACTCTAGTGGGGAGCTGTTTTTT	CASSLRDYSSGELFF	TRBD2	many	TRBJ2-2	TRBV7-8
TGTGCCAGCAGCTTAGATTGGGATCAGCCCCAGCATTTT	CASSLDWDQPQHF	-	many	TRBJ1-5	TRBV7-9
TGTGCCAGCAGCCCGGGGCACAGCTATGGCTACACCTTC	CASSPGHSYGYTF	-	few	TRBJ1-2	TRBV6-5
TGCAGTGCTAGGCGGGGACTAGCGGGCACAGATACGCAGTATTTT	CSARRGLAGTDTQYF	TRBD2	-	TRBJ2-3	TRBV20-1
TGCAGCGTTTTGGACGGATCGCATGACAATGAGCAGTTCTTC	CSVLDGSHDNEQFF	-	-	TRBJ2-1	TRBV29-1
TGCGCCAGCAGCCAAGATCAGGAGAATGAGCAGTTCTTC	CASSQDQENEQFF	-	few	TRBJ2-1	TRBV4-3
TGTGCCAGCGTTTTAGGGGCGTCCCTCTACGAGCAGTACTTC	CASVLGASLYEQYF	-	-	TRBJ2-7	TRBV28
TGTGCCAGCATCTCCTTCGAGGGAAAACTGTTTTTT	CASISFEGKLFF	-	-	TRBJ1-4	TRBV28
TGTGCCAGCAGCTTGTTGGCCCACGGGGTTGGGGAGCTGTTTTTT	CASSLLAHGVGELFF	-	few	TRBJ2-2	TRBV5-6
TGTGCCAGCAGCCAAGGGGTGGCCAATCAGCCCCAGCATTTT	CASSQGVANQPQHF	-	few	TRBJ1-5	TRBV16
TGTGCCAGCAGTTTAGTCCCTCAATCATCTAACATTCAGTACTTC	CASSLVPQSSNIQYF	-	many	TRBJ2-4	TRBV28